These T cell receptor beta chains were read from a single sample in a study of shared clonotypes between healthy human individuals. TCRdb's table, derived via immunoSEQ multiplex PCR, lists solely in-frame clones and lacks some. The data contain 100,000 or so clones, roughly 66% of them seen just once; the ten biggest clones take up 24%. The sample was memory CD8+ T cells sorted from blood. The receptors here all came from a woman in her thirties in good health. CDR3s include the opening cysteine and the closing phenylalanine or tryptophan. The D gene is left open where the match is weak. Clone size is shown for a subset of rows, as once, few, many or a class of expanded clone.

>TRBJ2-5|NA|NA|TRBV5-4
TGTGCCAGCGGTGGGGAGGCCCAAGAGACCCAGTACTTC
CASGGEAQETQYF
>TRBJ2-7|NA|NA|TRBV27
TGTGCCAGCAGTCTGTCTCGGGACTCCGAGCAGTACTTC
CASSLSRDSEQYF
>TRBJ1-1|once|NA|TRBV4-2
TGTGCCAGCAGCTTAGAGGACAGAACGAACACTGAAGCTTTCTTT
CASSLEDRTNTEAFF
>TRBJ2-5|NA|NA|TRBV7-9
TGTGCCAGCAGCTTAACGATAGGGAACCAAGAGACCCAGTACTTC
CASSLTIGNQETQYF
>TRBJ2-7|once|NA|TRBV21-1
TGTGCCAGCAGCAATGGCGCAGACTCCTACGAGCAGTACTTC
CASSNGADSYEQYF
>TRBJ1-4|many|TRBD1|TRBV29-1
TGCAGCGTCTCTTGGAGGGACAGTAATGAAAAACTGTTTTTT
CSVSWRDSNEKLFF
>TRBJ2-3|NA|NA|TRBV27
TGTGCCAGCAGTCCAAAGACTAGTTTTTCAGATACGCAGTATTTT
CASSPKTSFSDTQYF
>TRBJ1-2|many|NA|TRBV28
TGTGCCAGCACCTCGGGACCGCTGAGTAACTATGGCTACACCTTC
CASTSGPLSNYGYTF
>TRBJ2-1|few|TRBD2|TRBV6-4
TGTGCCAGTGCTCCGGGACTAGCGGGAGATCTCAATGAGCAGTTCTTC
CASAPGLAGDLNEQFF
>TRBJ2-7|few|NA|TRBV5-4
TGTGCCAGCAGCTCCGGACTTAACTCCTACGAGCAGTACTTC
CASSSGLNSYEQYF
>TRBJ1-1|NA|NA|TRBV7-9
TGTGCCAGCAGCTTAGTGGGGGATGAGGCTTTCTTT
CASSLVGDEAFF
>TRBJ1-1|many|NA|TRBV7-9
TGTGCCAGCAGCTTAGGGGGGGCCCGAGATGCTTTCTTT
CASSLGGARDAFF
>TRBJ2-7|NA|TRBD2|TRBV25-1
TGTGCCAGCAGTGAAGGTCGGGCGGGAGTTCCGCCCTACGAGCAGTACTTC
CASSEGRAGVPPYEQYF
>TRBJ2-7|NA|TRBD1|TRBV19
TGTGCCAGTACCCCCCGGACAGGGGATAGCTCCTACGAGCAGTACTTC
CASTPRTGDSSYEQYF
>TRBJ2-3|NA|TRBD2|TRBV5-4
TGTGCCAGCAGGACACTAGCGGGAGTAGATACGCAGTATTTT
CASRTLAGVDTQYF
>TRBJ1-5|few|NA|TRBV6-1
TGTGCCAGCAGCCCAGAGGTGAGCAATCAGCCCCAGCATTTT
CASSPEVSNQPQHF
>TRBJ2-7|once|TRBD2|TRBV27
TGTGCCAGCACCCCGGGGGGGCCTAGAAACGAGCAGTACTTC
CASTPGGPRNEQYF
>TRBJ2-1|NA|TRBD2|TRBV28
TGTGCCAGCAGTTTGATGCCTAGCGGGAGTTACAATGAGCAGTTCTTC
CASSLMPSGSYNEQFF
>TRBJ2-7|medium-sized|NA|TRBV29-1
TGCAGCGTTGGTTCCGGGGAGAACGGCGAGCAGTACTTC
CSVGSGENGEQYF
>TRBJ2-7|NA|TRBD2|TRBV10-3
TGTGCCATCAGTGATGTAGGACTAGCATTTCTGCTGGACGAGCAGTACTTC
CAISDVGLAFLLDEQYF
>TRBJ1-2|few|NA|TRBV7-5
TGTGCCAGCAGCTCCGGACAGGACTATGGCTACACCTTC
CASSSGQDYGYTF
>TRBJ1-2|once|TRBD1|TRBV7-9
TGTGCCAGCAGCAGACCGGACAGGGGCGTCCATGGCTACACCTTC
CASSRPDRGVHGYTF
>TRBJ2-7|NA|TRBD2|TRBV4-1
TGCGCCAGCAGCCAGGGACTAGCGGGGGCCTACGAGCAGTACTTC
CASSQGLAGAYEQYF
>TRBJ2-3|NA|TRBD2|TRBV7-6
TGTGCCAGCAGCTTCTACTCTAGCGGGAGCACAGATACGCAGTATTTT
CASSFYSSGSTDTQYF
>TRBJ2-3|once|NA|TRBV5-1
TGCGCCAGCAGCTTGAGAAGGAAAGATACGCAGTATTTT
CASSLRRKDTQYF
>TRBJ2-5|few|TRBD1|TRBV4-1
TGCGCCAGCAGCCTCCGGGACAGATACCAAGAGACCCAGTACTTC
CASSLRDRYQETQYF
>TRBJ2-3|NA|NA|TRBV6-1
TGTGCCAGCAGTGATGGGTCAGGGCACACAGATACGCAGTATTTT
CASSDGSGHTDTQYF
>TRBJ1-1|NA|NA|TRBV9
TGTGCCAGCAGCGTTTCTTGGGGCACTGAAGCTTTCTTT
CASSVSWGTEAFF
>TRBJ2-1|few|TRBD2|TRBV5-1
TGCGCCAGCAACCCTCGCGGGAGAGTAGGAGGGAATGAGCAGTTCTTC
CASNPRGRVGGNEQFF
>TRBJ2-3|NA|NA|TRBV7-2
TGTGCCAGCAGCCCTTGGCCTCGAGATAGCACAGATACGCAGTATTTT
CASSPWPRDSTDTQYF
>TRBJ2-7|NA|TRBD2|TRBV25-1
TGTGCCAGCAGCGGGGATAGCGGGAGCGTAAGGGCCTACGAGCAGTACTTC
CASSGDSGSVRAYEQYF
>TRBJ2-7|NA|NA|TRBV7-9
TGTGCCAGCTCTCAGGGAGACGAGCAGTACTTC
CASSQGDEQYF
>TRBJ2-6|NA|NA|TRBV7-6
TGTGCCGTCGACAGTATCATCACTGGGGCCAACGTCCTGACTTTC
CAVDSIITGANVLTF
>TRBJ2-3|NA|NA|TRBV7-8
TGTGCCAGCAGCTTAGAGGCAGGCACAGATACGCAGTATTTT
CASSLEAGTDTQYF
>TRBJ2-3|NA|TRBD1|TRBV5-4
TGTGCCAGCACCTTGTGGGACAGGGGATATTTT
CASTLWDRGYF
>TRBJ2-1|few|TRBD2|TRBV27
TGTGCCAGCAGTACTAGCGGCAATGAGCAGTTCTTC
CASSTSGNEQFF
>TRBJ1-5|NA|TRBD1|TRBV19
TGTGCCAGTAGTAAGGGGACAGTTAGCAATCAGCCCCAGCATTTT
CASSKGTVSNQPQHF
>TRBJ1-5|NA|NA|TRBV2
TGTGCCAGCAGCAGAGGGGGATATAGCAATCAGCCCCAGCATTTT
CASSRGGYSNQPQHF
>TRBJ2-7|NA|NA|TRBV7-8
TGTGCCAGCAGCCCTCTTCAGGGACCGGGGCACGAGCAGTACTTC
CASSPLQGPGHEQYF
>TRBJ1-3|once|NA|TRBV19
TGTGCCAGTAGTATAGACGTCACGGGGCTTGGAAACACCATATATTTT
CASSIDVTGLGNTIYF
>TRBJ1-2|NA|NA|TRBV7-9
TGTGCCAGCAGCTTACCGGCTAGGGGTACCTCTAACTATGGCTACACCTTC
CASSLPARGTSNYGYTF